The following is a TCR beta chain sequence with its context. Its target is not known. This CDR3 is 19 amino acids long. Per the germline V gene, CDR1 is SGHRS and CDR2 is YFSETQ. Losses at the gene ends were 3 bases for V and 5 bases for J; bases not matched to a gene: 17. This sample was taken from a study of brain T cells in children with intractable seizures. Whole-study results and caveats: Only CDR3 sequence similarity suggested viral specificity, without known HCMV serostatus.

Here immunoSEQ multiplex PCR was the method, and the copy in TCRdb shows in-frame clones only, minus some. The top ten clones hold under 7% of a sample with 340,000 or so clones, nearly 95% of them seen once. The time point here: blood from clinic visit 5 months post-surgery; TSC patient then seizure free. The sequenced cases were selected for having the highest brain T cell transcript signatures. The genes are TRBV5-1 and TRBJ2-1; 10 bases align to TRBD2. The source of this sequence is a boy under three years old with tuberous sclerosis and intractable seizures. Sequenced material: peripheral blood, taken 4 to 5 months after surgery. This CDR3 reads CASSSTGTSAERHNNEQFF. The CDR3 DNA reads TGCGCCAGCAGCTCAACCGGGACTAGCGCAGAGAGGCACAACAATGAGCAGTTCTTC.